A selection of T cell receptor beta chains follows, all from one sample in a study of T cells in Graves' hyperthyroidism and ophthalmopathy. Via MiXCR, TCRdb re-called the multiplex PCR reads, giving one row per CDR3 protein. The table includes about 690,000 distinct CDR3 sequences, about 18% detected once. Sequenced sample: blood. The receptors shown here come from a man aged 50 or older with Graves' hyperthyroidism. Both conserved end residues are part of each CDR3. A D gene is named only where the DNA matches it firmly. Rows give clone size only sometimes, using once, few, many, or a class for an expanded clone.

TRBJ2-7,TRBD2,many,TRBV7-8,TGTGCCAGCAGCCCGAGAATAGTTCAGAGACTAGCGGATTACGAGCAGTACTTC,CASSPRIVQRLADYEQYF
TRBJ2-1,.,.,TRBV18,TGTGCCAGCTCACCAAGGTTGCGAGGCCAGGGGTGCAATGAGCAGTTCTTC,CASSPRLRGQGCNEQFF
TRBJ1-2,.,few,TRBV18,TGTGCCAGCTCACCCAACTTGGACAACTATGGCTACACCTTC,CASSPNLDNYGYTF
TRBJ1-6,.,many,TRBV2,TGTGCCAGCAGTCTACAGGGTGGGGATTCACCCCTCCACTTT,CASSLQGGDSPLHF
TRBJ2-1,TRBD2,many,TRBV19,TGTGCCAGTAGTAGCGGGAGCAAGCTGGATGAGCAGTTCTTC,CASSSGSKLDEQFF
TRBJ2-3,TRBD1,many,TRBV7-2,TGTGCCAGCAGCCAGCAGGGGGTTACAGATACGCAGTATTTT,CASSQQGVTDTQYF
TRBJ2-5,TRBD2,many,TRBV7-2,TGTGCCAGCAGCCCCCGACTAGCGGGAGGGCCTGTCCAAGAGACCCAGTACTTC,CASSPRLAGGPVQETQYF
TRBJ2-3,TRBD2,.,TRBV11-3,TGTGCCAGCAGCTACGGACTAGCGGGAGAAGGATCAGATACGCAGTATTTT,CASSYGLAGEGSDTQYF
TRBJ2-7,.,many,TRBV24-1,TGTGCCACCAGTGACGCCAGGGGCGAGCAGTACTTC,CATSDARGEQYF
TRBJ2-1,TRBD2,many,TRBV28,TGTGCCTGCAGTGGGACTAGCGGGTACAATGAGCAGTTCTTC,CACSGTSGYNEQFF
TRBJ2-2,.,many,TRBV12-3/TRBV12-4,TGTGCCAGCAGTTTCCAGGGGCCGGGCACCGGGGAGCTGTTTTTT,CASSFQGPGTGELFF
TRBJ2-5,TRBD1,many,TRBV6-1,TGTGCCAGCAGTTATACAGGGGGAGGCCAAGAGACCCAGTACTTC,CASSYTGGGQETQYF
TRBJ1-1,TRBD1,many,TRBV7-9,TGTGCCAGCAGCTGGTGGACAGGGGGTATGAACACTGAAGCTTTCTTT,CASSWWTGGMNTEAFF
TRBJ2-7,.,.,TRBV20-1,TGCAGCGAGGGGGGGGGCTCATCCTACGAGCAGTACTTC,CSEGGGSSYEQYF
TRBJ1-1,TRBD1,many,TRBV6-1,TGTGCCAGCCAGCTCACAGGGGCGAACACTGAAGCTTTCTTT,CASQLTGANTEAFF
TRBJ2-2,.,.,TRBV20-1,TGCAGTGCTGACGTGGCCCTGAGCAACACCGGGGAGCTGTTTTTT,CSADVALSNTGELFF
TRBJ2-5,TRBD2,.,TRBV5-1,TGCGCCAGCAGCTTGTTGGGACTAGCGGGACAAGAGACCCAGTACTTC,CASSLLGLAGQETQYF
TRBJ2-4,TRBD1,.,TRBV7-2,TGTGCCAGCAGCTTAGGTCCGGGACAGGGAGAAAACATTCAGTACTTC,CASSLGPGQGENIQYF
TRBJ1-2,.,many,TRBV12-3/TRBV12-4,TGTGCCAGCAGCTTCCGGAGGGACTATGGCTACACCTTC,CASSFRRDYGYTF
TRBJ2-3,TRBD1,.,TRBV7-9,TGTGCCAGCAGCTTGCAGGGACAGAGCACAGATACGCAGTATTTT,CASSLQGQSTDTQYF
TRBJ2-5,TRBD2,many,TRBV7-9,TGTGCCAGCACCCTGGGGGGGGAAGAGACCCAGTACTTC,CASTLGGEETQYF
TRBJ2-1,TRBD2,many,TRBV10-3,TGTGCCATCAAATCGAAGGTAGCGGGAGGCTACAATGAGCAGTTCTTC,CAIKSKVAGGYNEQFF
TRBJ2-1,TRBD2,many,TRBV28,TGTGCCAGTTGGACTAGCGGGAGGAGGGATGAGCAGTTCTTC,CASWTSGRRDEQFF
TRBJ2-1,TRBD2,.,TRBV7-3,TGTGCCAGCAGCTTATTAAGGACTAGCGAGGGGGATGAGCAGTTCTTC,CASSLLRTSEGDEQFF
TRBJ1-2,TRBD1,few,TRBV10-1,TGCGCCAGCAGCGAGGACAGGAACTATGGCTACACCTTC,CASSEDRNYGYTF
TRBJ1-1,.,.,TRBV6-1,TGTGCCAGCAGTGAAGATCGCAGAGCGAACACTGAAGCTTTCTTT,CASSEDRRANTEAFF
TRBJ2-1,TRBD1,few,TRBV28,TGTGCCAGCAGTTTACAATTAGGGGACAGGGCGTTCTTC,CASSLQLGDRAFF
TRBJ1-2,.,many,TRBV7-2,TGTGCCAGCAGCTTAGAGGAGGGACCTTATGGCTACACCTTC,CASSLEEGPYGYTF
TRBJ2-1,.,few,TRBV12-3/TRBV12-4,TGTGCCAGCACTGGGAGACAGGCATTCAATGAGCAGTTCTTC,CASTGRQAFNEQFF
TRBJ1-5,.,.,TRBV27,TGTGCCAGCAGTTCGGGAGTGGGCAAGGGCAATCAGCCCCAGCATTTT,CASSSGVGKGNQPQHF
TRBJ1-1,.,few,TRBV18,TGTGCCAGCTCACCTCAGAAGGAGACTGAAGCTTTCTTT,CASSPQKETEAFF
TRBJ1-5,.,few,TRBV6-5,TGTGCCAGCAGTTACTCCCGAGATCAGCCCCAGCATTTT,CASSYSRDQPQHF
TRBJ2-7,.,many,TRBV9,TGTGCCAGCAGCCATCCCCTCGGGGGTGGTGGGGTCAACTACGAGCAGTACTTC,CASSHPLGGGGVNYEQYF
TRBJ1-1,.,few,TRBV2,TGTGCCAGCAACCCGTTGGGGAACACTGAAGCTTTCTTT,CASNPLGNTEAFF
TRBJ1-1,TRBD1,many,TRBV28,TGTGCCAGCAGTTCGGGACAGGGGATTCTGGTGAACACTGAAGCTTTCTTT,CASSSGQGILVNTEAFF
TRBJ1-3,.,many,TRBV12-3/TRBV12-4,TGTGCCAGCAGTTGTGACCCCAATGACTCTGGAAACACCATATATTTT,CASSCDPNDSGNTIYF
TRBJ2-3,.,few,TRBV24-1,TGTGCCACCAGTGAGGTGACGGGATCAGATACGCAGTATTTT,CATSEVTGSDTQYF
TRBJ1-2,TRBD1,.,TRBV5-1,TGCGCCAGCAGCACGGGACAGGTGATCACCTTC,CASSTGQVITF
TRBJ2-5,.,few,TRBV9,TGTGCCAGCAGCCTGGGCCCCAAGGGGGAGACCCAGTACTTC,CASSLGPKGETQYF
TRBJ1-1,.,.,TRBV13,TGTGCCAGCAGCTTTTTTGCCGTGAACACTGAAGCTTTCTTT,CASSFFAVNTEAFF
TRBJ1-3,.,many,TRBV30,TGTGCCTGGAGTAGGGGCGTTGGAAACACCATATATTTT,CAWSRGVGNTIYF
TRBJ2-7,TRBD2,.,TRBV6-2/TRBV6-3,TGTGCCAGCAGTTACTCCGGGACTAGCGGGGGGGACTACGAGCAGTACTTC,CASSYSGTSGGDYEQYF
TRBJ1-1,.,many,TRBV2,TGTGCCAGCAGAGAGGACGGCTCTGAAGCTTTCTTT,CASREDGSEAFF
TRBJ1-1,.,.,TRBV2,TGTGCCAGCAGAAACAGCATGAACACTGAAGCTTTCTTT,CASRNSMNTEAFF
TRBJ1-6,TRBD1,many,TRBV7-2,TGTGCCAGCAGCCCAACGACAGGGGTATGGGGGAATTCACCCCTCCACTTT,CASSPTTGVWGNSPLHF
TRBJ2-7,.,many,TRBV28,TGTGCCAGCAGTTATATCCCTAGCGACTACGAGCAGTACTTC,CASSYIPSDYEQYF